This T cell receptor (beta chain) is from a study of blood T cell repertoires in COVID-19. In the study overall: COVID-19 samples from acute and convalescent phases originated in the United States, Italy and Spain. T cells, B-cell-depleted T cells, or PBMCs supplied cDNA or gDNA.

Trimming left V 2 bases short and J 4 bases short, with 9 bases between. This CDR3 region has 14 residues. Germline V CDR1 and CDR2: SGHRS, YFSETQ. In this sample, this clone turned up a few times. Authors' data handling: Reference gene primers were amplified, and this amplification served to estimate nucleated cell counts. Some clones are missing from TCRdb's copy, which holds only in-frame ones; the method was immunoSEQ multiplex PCR. V and J calls and clone size are those listed in that table; D and trimming were worked out from the DNA. The sample includes over 130,000 clones, around 81% of them seen just once.

Sequencing was carried out using peripheral blood. The chain joins TRBV5-1 to TRBJ2-2, with D tentatively TRBD1 (6 bases). This clonotype was sampled from a human donor in a cohort sampled during active COVID-19. CDR3 nucleotide sequence: TGCGCCAGCAGCTTTGGGGACACCACCGGGGAGCTGTTTTTT. Translating it yields CASSFGDTTGELFF.